The 10 T cell receptor beta chains reported below all come from one sample, sequenced in a study of blood T cell repertoires in COVID-19. Clones were sequenced by immunoSEQ multiplex PCR, and TCRdb holds only the in-frame ones, with some missing. Of some 210,000 clones in the sample, roughly 88% were seen once. The sequencing input was peripheral blood. The receptors were gathered from a woman between 40 and 55 years old who had recovered from COVID-19.

This clone was counted once. J is TRBJ2-2 and V is TRBV19; D is unclear. Trimming cost V 3 bases and J 4 bases, with 15 bases left between them. CDR1 and CDR2 from the germline V gene are LNHDA and SQIVND (reference sequence). The CDR3 loop spans 16 amino acids. The CDR3 sequence is CASSIRETRFTGELFF. The CDR3 DNA is TGTGCCAGTAGTATCCGCGAGACACGGTTCACCGGGGAGCTGTTTTTT. The full variable domain, in which reference TRBV19 and TRBJ2-2 provide the parts outside the CDR3, is DGGITQSPKYLFRKEGQNVTLSCEQNLNHDAMYWYRQDPGQGLRLIYYSQIVNDFQKGDIAEGYSVSREKKESFPLTVTSAQKNPTAFYLCASSIRETRFTGELFFGEGSRLTVL.

This clone was observed once. The rearrangement links TRBV19 to TRBJ1-5; 7 bases match TRBD1. In germline, CDR1 is LNHDA, CDR2 SQIVND (reference sequence). Trimming removed 6 bases from V and 2 bases from J; junction bases left unmatched: 7. The CDR3 runs 15 residues. The CDR3 loop reads CASSGTARGNQPQHF. The DNA for the CDR3 is TGTGCCAGTAGCGGGACAGCTCGCGGCAATCAGCCCCAGCATTTT.

V usage is TRBV27 and J usage is TRBJ1-2; D may be TRBD1 (5 bases). Germline assignment: CDR1 MNHEY and CDR2 SMNVEV (reference sequence). Trimming removed 0 bases at V and 5 bases at J, with 22 bases between. There are 18 residues in the CDR3. CDR3 protein: CASSLSWGGSQRGYGYTF. CDR3 coding DNA: TGTGCCAGCAGTTTATCATGGGGGGGGTCCCAACGGGGTTATGGCTACACCTTC.

The chain carries TRBV6-1 and TRBJ1-2; D ambiguous. CDR1 is MNHNS and CDR2 is SASEGT in the germline V gene. V shed 0 bases and J shed 7 bases, with 12 bases lying between them. The CDR3 totals 14 residues. As DNA, the CDR3 is TGTGCCAGCAGTGAAGCTGCGGTCCCGGGTGGCTACACCTTC. Translating it yields CASSEAAVPGGYTF.

V gene TRBV24-1 combines with J gene TRBJ2-1; 7 bases fit TRBD1. V lost 4 bases, J lost 2 bases, and 7 bases stayed unmatched. The CDR3 contains 16 residues. Germline CDR1 reads KGHDR; CDR2 reads SFDVKD. The CDR3 spells CATSDQTGATYNEQFF. In DNA, the CDR3 is TGTGCCACCAGTGACCAAACAGGGGCCACCTACAATGAGCAGTTCTTC.

V gene TRBV27 combines with J gene TRBJ2-3; D may be TRBD1 (5 bases). V lost 2 bases, J lost 1 base, and 16 bases lay in between. In germline, CDR1 is MNHEY, CDR2 SMNVEV (reference sequence). The CDR3 length is 17 residues. CDR3 DNA sequence: TGTGCCAGCAGTTTAGGGGCCGTGGGCATACGCACAGATACGCAGTATTTT. Protein: CASSLGAVGIRTDTQYF.

This clone has just a few counts. This rearrangement joins TRBV5-4 to TRBJ1-2; 10 bases fit TRBD1. The CDR3 consists of 14 residues. CDR1 is SGHNT and CDR2 is YYREEE in the germline V gene (reference sequence). With 0 bases clipped from V and 6 bases from J, the junction kept 2 bases outside the gene matches. The CDR3 sequence: CASSLDGTGDGYTF. CDR3 coding DNA: TGTGCCAGCAGCTTGGACGGGACAGGGGATGGCTACACCTTC.

This sequence joins TRBV7-8 and TRBJ2-7; 9 bases are shared with TRBD1. The CDR3 loop spans 15 amino acids. Germline V gene data show CDR1 as SGHVS and CDR2 as FQNEAQ. J was trimmed by 3 bases and V by 4 bases; bases with no gene match: 7. CDR3 region: CASSSEDRGLYEQYF. CDR3 nucleotide sequence: TGTGCCAGCAGCTCCGAGGACAGGGGTCTCTACGAGCAGTACTTC.

This chain joins TRBV19 and TRBJ2-2, with 12 bases that match TRBD1. CDR3 size: 17 residues. V was pared by 4 bases and J by 4 bases, with 7 bases of the junction left unmatched. From germline, CDR1 is LNHDA and CDR2 SQIVND (reference sequence). The CDR3 region is CASSKRDRGRGTGELFF. The CDR3, as DNA: TGTGCCAGTAGTAAGCGGGACAGGGGGCGCGGCACCGGGGAGCTGTTTTTT. The full variable domain, rest sourced from reference TRBV19 and TRBJ2-2, is DGGITQSPKYLFRKEGQNVTLSCEQNLNHDAMYWYRQDPGQGLRLIYYSQIVNDFQKGDIAEGYSVSREKKESFPLTVTSAQKNPTAFYLCASSKRDRGRGTGELFFGEGSRLTVL.

The chain uses TRBV5-1 and TRBJ2-3, with D tentatively TRBD2 (6 bases). Between the trimmed V and J ends, which lost 4 bases and 3 bases, there was a span of 18 bases. The CDR3 is 16 residues long. Per the germline V gene, CDR1 is SGHRS and CDR2 is YFSETQ. The CDR3 here is CASSRWGETETDTQYF. CDR3 DNA: TGCGCCAGCAGCCGGTGGGGGGAGACGGAGACAGATACGCAGTATTTT.